Listed here is a single T cell receptor (beta chain). Antigen unknown. CD4+CD25+CD127- Tregs, CD4+CD25- non-Tregs, CD4 and CD8 cells were sorted. The V gene lost 3 bases and the J gene lost 2 bases, with 9 bases spanning the gap. The CDR3 has 14 residues. From germline, CDR1 is SGHTA and CDR2 FQGNSA. The data originate from a study of Tregs in tolerant kidney transplant recipients. Regarding the study as a whole: Activated donor B cell expansion appeared to reveal the most relevant donor-specific TCRbeta repertoire. Biological reproducibility was not directly addressed, but technical replication error appeared minimal. Findings come from small patient numbers and require larger validation.

TCRdb's table, derived via immunoSEQ multiplex PCR, lists solely in-frame clones and lacks some. This sample yields over 60,000 clones, of which roughly 84% are seen a single time; roughly 4% belongs to the top ten. What was sequenced was CD4+ T cells from blood. The chain employs TRBV7-2 and TRBJ2-3, with D perhaps TRBD2 (5 bases). This TCR was recovered from a human donor in good health. CDR3 sequence (DNA): TGTGCCAGCAGCTTTGGGAGATACACAGATACGCAGTATTTT. Protein: CASSFGRYTDTQYF.